Each of the 25 T cell receptor beta chains below was sequenced from the same sample in a study of T-cell memory formation after mild COVID-19. One entry per CDR3 protein, called by TCRdb with MiXCR from the 5' RACE reads. The data hold about 340,000 distinct CDR3 sequences, with 20% observed a single time. Sequenced sample: PBMCs or a T cell subset sorted from them (not recorded which). Source of these receptors: a man between 18 and 35 years old who had mild COVID-19 (a few samples of this study predate the infection). Cell type and time point are not known.

The V and J genes are TRBV10-3 and TRBJ1-1; D might be TRBD1 (5 bases). Trimming took 3 bases from V and 1 from J, leaving 12 bases between them. This CDR3 region has 15 residues. Germline-derived CDR1 and CDR2 are ENHRY and SYGVKD. The CDR3 sequence: CAISDAGGRNTEAFF. The CDR3 DNA sequence: TGTGCCATCAGTGACGCGGGGGGGAGGAACACTGAAGCTTTCTTT.

This clonotype was found a few times. This chain uses TRBV7-2 with TRBJ2-3; 12 bases agree with TRBD2. The V and J ends lost 3 bases and 2 bases, in that order; junction bases with no gene match: 9. Germline values: CDR1 SGHTA, CDR2 FQGNSA. This CDR3 has 18 amino acids. CDR3 loop: CASSFTLAGGNPTDTQYF. The CDR3 DNA is TGTGCCAGCAGCTTCACCCTAGCGGGGGGGAACCCCACAGATACGCAGTATTTT. Filled out from reference TRBV7-2 and TRBJ2-3, the complete variable domain reads GAGVSQSPSNKVTEKGKDVELRCDPISGHTALYWYRQSLGQGLEFLIYFQGNSAPDKSGLPSDRFSAERTGGSVSTLTIQRTQQEDSAVYLCASSFTLAGGNPTDTQYFGPGTRLTVL.

This clonotype has ten or more counts. The chain couples TRBV5-1 to TRBJ1-2; D is undetermined. Trimming took 2 bases from V and 6 from J, leaving 11 bases between them. The V gene's germline CDR1 is SGHRS and CDR2 YFSETQ. This CDR3 spans 13 amino acids. The CDR3 protein is CASSLGLEDGYTF. CDR3 coding DNA: TGCGCCAGCAGCTTAGGTCTTGAGGATGGCTACACCTTC. Using reference TRBV5-1 and TRBJ1-2 for the parts outside the CDR3, the full variable domain is KAGVTQTPRYLIKTRGQQVTLSCSPISGHRSVSWYQQTPGQGLQFLFEYFSETQRNKGNFPGRFSGRQFSNSRSEMNVSTLELGDSALYLCASSLGLEDGYTFGSGTRLTVV.

A few counts support this clonotype. The chain recombines TRBV2 with TRBJ2-5; TRBD2 agrees at 7 bases. V dropped 5 bases and J dropped 3; count of bases not matched to a gene: 3. Germline V gives CDR1 SNHLY, CDR2 FYNNEI. CDR3 length: 13 residues. The CDR3 nucleotides read TGTGCCAGCAGTACGCGGGGGAAAGAGACCCAGTACTTC. This sequence encodes CASSTRGKETQYF.

This clonotype was observed at least ten times. This chain links TRBV5-1 with TRBJ1-1, with TRBD1 identical over 9 bases. The germline CDR1 and CDR2 sequences are SGHRS and YFSETQ. The CDR3 totals 14 residues. J was trimmed by 1 base and V by 4 bases; bases with no gene match: 2. The CDR3: CASSPGQGNTEAFF. In DNA form, the CDR3 reads TGCGCCAGCAGCCCGGGACAGGGGAACACTGAAGCTTTCTTT.

V is TRBV29-1 and J is TRBJ2-6, with TRBD1 identical over 8 bases. The length of the CDR3 is 19 residues. Germline CDR1 SQVTM, CDR2 ANQGSEA. Trimming cost V 4 bases and J 0 bases; bases outside gene matches: 14. The CDR3 loop reads CSVVSRGGTGGSGANVLTF. Here the CDR3 DNA reads TGCAGCGTTGTTAGCAGAGGAGGGACAGGAGGCTCTGGGGCCAACGTCCTGACTTTC. The full variable domain, with the rest looked up from reference TRBV29-1 and TRBJ2-6, is SAVISQKPSRDICQRGTSLTIQCQVDSQVTMMFWYRQQPGQSLTLIATANQGSEATYESGFVIDKFPISRPNLTFSTLTVSNMSPEDSSIYLCSVVSRGGTGGSGANVLTFGAGSRLTVL.

Comments on this clonotype: At one of its ends the junction is not consistent with the germline gene, which may arise from a read error. The chain carries TRBV5-6 and TRBJ2-5; 12 bases are shared with TRBD1. CDR1 is SGHDT, CDR2 YYEEEE, per germline. The CDR3 totals 12 residues. The CDR3 nucleotides read TGTGCCAGCAGCCAGGGACAGGGGGCCGGGGACTTC. Its protein product is CASSQGQGAGDF.

The chain joins TRBV20-1 to TRBJ2-3; 7 bases match TRBD2. Germline V lookup: CDR1 DFQATT, CDR2 SNEGSKA (reference sequence). After removal of 6 bases from V and 1 base from J, the junction contained 13 bases not matched to a gene. The CDR3 loop spans 16 amino acids. CDR3 amino acids: CSANSADRGGTDTQYF. The DNA of the CDR3 is TGCAGTGCGAACTCCGCGGATCGGGGGGGCACAGATACGCAGTATTTT.

This clonotype appeared a few times. The chain has TRBV5-1 and TRBJ2-7; D gene uncertain. This CDR3 comprises 14 residues. Germline V CDR1 and CDR2: SGHRS, YFSETQ. Trimming removed 4 bases from V and 0 bases from J, with 11 bases in between. The CDR3 DNA follows: TGCGCCAGCAGCGATGGCTTTAGCTCCTACGAGCAGTACGTC. Encoded protein: CASSDGFSSYEQYV.

CDR3 protein: CAISESRAAHGYTF. As DNA, the CDR3 is TGTGCCATCAGTGAGTCGCGGGCGGCACATGGCTACACCTTC. V and J are TRBV10-3 and TRBJ1-2; the D is unclear. With 0 bases removed from V and 6 bases from J, the gap between germline ends came to 11 bases. This CDR3 is built from 14 residues. The germline V gene encodes CDR1 ENHRY and CDR2 SYGVKD.

This clonotype was detected only a few times. V usage is TRBV29-1 and J usage is TRBJ1-5, with D tentatively TRBD1 (5 bases). Germline V gene data show CDR1 as SQVTM and CDR2 as ANQGSEA. V lost 1 base and J lost 8, with 12 bases in between. The CDR3 totals 13 residues. Here the CDR3 reads CSVEVTAGKPQHF. CDR3 DNA: TGCAGCGTTGAAGTCACGGCAGGGAAGCCCCAGCATTTT.

This clonotype was observed a handful of times. The gene calls are TRBV6-1 and TRBJ1-5; D ambiguous. This CDR3 contains 16 residues. V lost 2 bases, J lost 4 bases, and 15 bases lay in between. Germline values: CDR1 MNHNS, CDR2 SASEGT. In DNA form, the CDR3 reads TGTGCCAGCAGTGAATGGGCGGCGGCCCCAAATCAGCCCCAGCATTTT. Translating it yields CASSEWAAAPNQPQHF.

This clonotype was picked up many times. This sequence joins TRBV12-3 or TRBV12-4 and TRBJ1-5; unclear D gene. V lost 5 bases and J lost 4, with 3 bases in between. This CDR3 region has 11 residues. The CDR3 reads CASSRNQPQHF. The CDR3 region has the DNA TGTGCCAGCAGTCGGAATCAGCCCCAGCATTTT.

The chain employs TRBV4-2 and TRBJ1-4; D gene uncertain. Per the germline V gene, CDR1 is LGHNA and CDR2 is YNFKEQ. Trimming pared 3 bases from V and 8 bases from J, leaving 13 bases between. The CDR3 has 14 amino acids. CDR3 region: CASSQGGKGEKLFF. The CDR3, as DNA: TGTGCCAGCAGCCAGGGTGGGAAAGGAGAAAAACTGTTTTTT.

This chain connects TRBV12-3 or TRBV12-4 to TRBJ2-2; D not resolved. Between the trimmed V and J ends, which lost 5 bases and 3 bases, there was a span of 4 bases. This CDR3 region has 12 residues. This CDR3 is CASSTHTGELFF. CDR3 coding DNA: TGTGCCAGCAGTACCCACACCGGGGAGCTGTTTTTT.

In its sample, this clonotype was seen a few times. The chain has TRBV27 and TRBJ2-3; D ambiguous. The CDR3 covers 13 residues. V lost 5 bases, J lost 4 bases, and 10 bases lay in between. Looked up from germline, CDR1 is MNHEY and CDR2 is SMNVEV (reference sequence). CDR3: CASSAWTSDTQYF. In DNA form, the CDR3 reads TGTGCCAGCAGTGCTTGGACCTCAGATACGCAGTATTTT.

In its sample, this clonotype was seen a few times. This chain connects TRBV7-3 to TRBJ1-1; 9 bases fit TRBD1. The germline gives CDR1 SGHTA, CDR2 FQGTGA. The V segment lost 5 bases and the J segment 10 bases; nucleotides outside the gene matches: 8. The CDR3 loop spans 13 amino acids. The CDR3 loop reads CASSPGTGRGAFF. CDR3 DNA: TGTGCCAGCAGCCCTGGGACAGGGAGGGGAGCTTTCTTT. Full variable domain (remainder filled in from reference TRBV7-3 and TRBJ1-1): GAGVSQTPSNKVTEKGKYVELRCDPISGHTALYWYRQSLGQGPEFLIYFQGTGAADDSGLPNDRFFAVRPEGSVSTLKIQRTERGDSAVYLCASSPGTGRGAFFGQGTRLTVV.

This clonotype was counted only a few times. The chain recombines TRBV4-2 with TRBJ1-2; possibly TRBD1 for D (5 bases). V lost 0 bases and J 3 bases, leaving 11 bases between the germline ends. In germline, CDR1 is LGHNA, CDR2 YNFKEQ. The CDR3 is made up of 15 amino acids. CDR3 sequence (DNA): TGTGCCAGCAGCCAAGAGGAAGGGGAGTACTATGGCTACACCTTC. It encodes CASSQEEGEYYGYTF.

The chain has TRBV19 and TRBJ2-1, with 8 bases aligning to TRBD1. CDR1 LNHDA and CDR2 SQIVND come from the germline V gene (reference sequence). This CDR3 contains 18 residues. With 4 bases clipped from V and 1 base from J, the junction kept 12 bases outside the gene matches. The CDR3 DNA follows: TGTGCCAGTAGTACCGGGACAGGATTTGTGTGGTCCTACAATGAGCAGTTCTTC. Translating it yields CASSTGTGFVWSYNEQFF.

The V and J genes are TRBV7-2 and TRBJ2-7; a possible D gene is TRBD2 (6 bases). This CDR3 spans 14 amino acids. V shed 0 bases and J shed 5 bases, with 11 bases lying between them. The V gene's germline CDR1 is SGHTA and CDR2 FQGNSA. The CDR3 DNA is TGTGCCAGCAGCTTAGCGGCAGGGAGGAACGAGCAGTACGTC. Amino acids: CASSLAAGRNEQYV.

This chain joins TRBV20-1 and TRBJ2-7; 9 bases map to TRBD2. Germline CDR1 DFQATT, CDR2 SNEGSKA (reference sequence). The CDR3 consists of 15 residues. After removal of 3 bases from V and 1 base from J, the junction contained 7 bases not matched to a gene. The CDR3 region is CSASRRAGGSYEQYF. CDR3 in DNA: TGCAGTGCTAGTAGACGAGCGGGGGGTTCCTACGAGCAGTACTTC.

The chain is built from TRBV20-1 and TRBJ2-3; maybe TRBD1 (5 bases). Germline CDR1 DFQATT, CDR2 SNEGSKA (reference sequence). The CDR3 loop spans 15 amino acids. The ends were cut back, 5 bases at V and 3 bases at J, with 18 bases in the middle. The CDR3 DNA sequence: TGCAGTGCTGAAAAGGACGATTGGACAACAGATACGCAGTATTTT. It translates to CSAEKDDWTTDTQYF.

V is TRBV6-2 or TRBV6-3 and J is TRBJ1-3, with D unresolved. There are 16 residues in the CDR3. In germline, CDR1 is MNHEY, CDR2 SVGEGT. V was pared by 6 bases and J by 0 bases, with 15 bases between. CDR3 in DNA: TGTGCCAGCAGCCCCGCGGACGGCGTCTCTGGAAACACCATATATTTT. Translating it yields CASSPADGVSGNTIYF.

This chain links TRBV5-1 with TRBJ2-2; tentatively, D is TRBD1 or TRBD2 (6 bases each). The V end was cut by 1 base, the J end by 6 bases, with 10 bases between. Per germline, CDR1 SGHRS and CDR2 YFSETQ. The CDR3 runs 14 residues. The CDR3: CASSLTGAAGELFF. The CDR3 DNA reads TGCGCCAGCAGCTTGACGGGGGCAGCCGGGGAGCTGTTTTTT.

This clonotype has a handful of counts. The chain couples TRBV6-6 to TRBJ2-5, with D possibly being TRBD2 (5 bases). This CDR3 spans 11 amino acids. Germline lookup yields CDR1 MNHNY and CDR2 SVGAGI (reference sequence). Trimming removed 7 bases from V and 5 bases from J, with 8 bases in between. The CDR3 nucleotides are TGTGCCAGCATCACGGGGGAGACCCAGTACTTC. This codes for CASITGETQYF.